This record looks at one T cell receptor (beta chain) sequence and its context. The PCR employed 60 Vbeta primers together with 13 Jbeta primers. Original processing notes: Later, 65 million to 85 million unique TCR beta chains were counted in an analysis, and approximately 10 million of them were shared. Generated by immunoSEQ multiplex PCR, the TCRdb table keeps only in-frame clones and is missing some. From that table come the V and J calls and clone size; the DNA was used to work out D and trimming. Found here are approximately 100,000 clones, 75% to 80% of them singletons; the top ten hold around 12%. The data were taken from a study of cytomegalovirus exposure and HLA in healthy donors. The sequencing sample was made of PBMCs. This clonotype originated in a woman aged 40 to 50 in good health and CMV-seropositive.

CDR3 nucleotides: TGTGCCAGCAGCTTACTGCCCGCAGGGGGCTACGAGCAGTACTTC. It is translated as CASSLLPAGGYEQYF. V and J are TRBV7-7 and TRBJ2-7, with TRBD1 identical over 7 bases. CDR3 length equals 15 residues. The junction had 7 bases not matched to a gene; V was cut back by 2 bases and J by 3 bases. Germline V gene lookup returns CDR1 SSHAT and CDR2 FNYEAQ (reference sequence).